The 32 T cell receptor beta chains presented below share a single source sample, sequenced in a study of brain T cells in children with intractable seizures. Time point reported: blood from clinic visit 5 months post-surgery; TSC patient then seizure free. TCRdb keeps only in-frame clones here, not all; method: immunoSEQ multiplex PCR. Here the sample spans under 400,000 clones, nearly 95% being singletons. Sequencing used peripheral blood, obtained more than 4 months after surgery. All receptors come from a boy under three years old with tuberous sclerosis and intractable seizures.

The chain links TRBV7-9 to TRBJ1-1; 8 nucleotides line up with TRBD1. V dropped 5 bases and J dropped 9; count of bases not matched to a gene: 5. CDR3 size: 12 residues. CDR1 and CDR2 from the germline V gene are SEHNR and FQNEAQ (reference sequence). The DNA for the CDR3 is TGTGCCAGCAGCAGTGGGACAGGAAAAGCTTTCTTT. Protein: CASSSGTGKAFF.

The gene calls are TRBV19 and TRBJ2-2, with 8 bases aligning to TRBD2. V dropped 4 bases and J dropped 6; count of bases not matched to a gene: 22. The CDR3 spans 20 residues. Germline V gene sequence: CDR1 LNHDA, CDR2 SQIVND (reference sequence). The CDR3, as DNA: TGTGCCAGTAGTACCTGGCTCGCCAGTAGTAGGTTAGCGGGATCCGGGGAGCTGTTTTTT. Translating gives CASSTWLASSRLAGSGELFF.

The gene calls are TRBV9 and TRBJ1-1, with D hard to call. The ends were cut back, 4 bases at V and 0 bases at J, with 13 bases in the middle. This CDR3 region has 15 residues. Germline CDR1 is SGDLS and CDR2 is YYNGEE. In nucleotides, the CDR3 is TGTGCCAGCAGCCCGCCCGGGATACTGAACACTGAAGCTTTCTTT. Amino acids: CASSPPGILNTEAFF.

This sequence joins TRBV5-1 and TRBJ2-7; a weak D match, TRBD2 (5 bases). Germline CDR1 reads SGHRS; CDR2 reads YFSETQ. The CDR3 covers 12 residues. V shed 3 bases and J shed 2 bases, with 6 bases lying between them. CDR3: CASSSGTYEQYF. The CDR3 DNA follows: TGCGCCAGCAGCTCCGGGACCTACGAGCAGTACTTC.

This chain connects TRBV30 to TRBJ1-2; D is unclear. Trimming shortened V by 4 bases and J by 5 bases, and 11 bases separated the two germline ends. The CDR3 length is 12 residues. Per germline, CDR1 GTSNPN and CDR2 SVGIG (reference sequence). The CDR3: CAWTPHPYGYTF. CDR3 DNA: TGTGCCTGGACCCCTCACCCTTATGGCTACACCTTC. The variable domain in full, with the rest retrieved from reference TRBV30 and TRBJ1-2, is SQTIHQWPATLVQPVGSPLSLECTVEGTSNPNLYWYRQAAGRGLQLLFYSVGIGQISSEVPQNLSASRPQDRQFILSSKKLLLSDSGFYLCAWTPHPYGYTFGSGTRLTVV.

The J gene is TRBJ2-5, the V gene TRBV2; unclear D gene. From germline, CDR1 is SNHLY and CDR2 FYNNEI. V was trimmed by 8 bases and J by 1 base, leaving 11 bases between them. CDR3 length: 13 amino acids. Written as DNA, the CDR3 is TGTGCCAGCCAAAGGCGGTCCCAAGAGACCCAGTACTTC. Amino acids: CASQRRSQETQYF.

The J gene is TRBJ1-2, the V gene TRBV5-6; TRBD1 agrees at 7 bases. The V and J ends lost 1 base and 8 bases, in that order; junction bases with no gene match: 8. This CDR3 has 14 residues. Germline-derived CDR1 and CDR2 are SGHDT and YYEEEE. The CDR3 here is CASSLFRGSEGYTF. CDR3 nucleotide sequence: TGTGCCAGCAGCTTGTTCAGGGGGAGTGAGGGCTACACCTTC.

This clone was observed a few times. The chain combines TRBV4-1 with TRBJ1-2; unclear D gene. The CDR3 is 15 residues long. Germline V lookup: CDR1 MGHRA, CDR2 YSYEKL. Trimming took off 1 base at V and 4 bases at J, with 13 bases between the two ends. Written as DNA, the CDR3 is TGCGCCAGCAGCCAAGGCGCACGAAGTAGCTATGGCTACACCTTC. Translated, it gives CASSQGARSSYGYTF.

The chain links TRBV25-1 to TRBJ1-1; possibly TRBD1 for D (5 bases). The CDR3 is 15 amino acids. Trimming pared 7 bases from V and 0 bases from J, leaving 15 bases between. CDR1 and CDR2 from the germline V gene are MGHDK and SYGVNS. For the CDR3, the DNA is TGTGCCAGCACACCCGACCGGGGGGTGAACACTGAAGCTTTCTTT. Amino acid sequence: CASTPDRGVNTEAFF.

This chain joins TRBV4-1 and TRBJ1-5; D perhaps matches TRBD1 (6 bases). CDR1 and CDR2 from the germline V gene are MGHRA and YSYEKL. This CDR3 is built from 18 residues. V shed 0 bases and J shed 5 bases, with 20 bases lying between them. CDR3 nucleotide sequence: TGCGCCAGCAGCCAAGATCCGTCGCCAGGGGAGAGTCATCAGCCCCAGCATTTT. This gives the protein CASSQDPSPGESHQPQHF.

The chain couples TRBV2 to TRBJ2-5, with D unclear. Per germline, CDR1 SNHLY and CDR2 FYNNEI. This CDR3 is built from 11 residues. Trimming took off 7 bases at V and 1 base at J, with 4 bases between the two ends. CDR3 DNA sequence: TGTGCCAGCATGGCCCAAGAGACCCAGTACTTC. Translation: CASMAQETQYF.

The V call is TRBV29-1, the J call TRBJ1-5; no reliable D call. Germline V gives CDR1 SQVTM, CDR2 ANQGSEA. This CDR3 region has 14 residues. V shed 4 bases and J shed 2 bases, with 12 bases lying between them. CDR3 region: CSVGFSNGNQPQHF. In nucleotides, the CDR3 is TGCAGCGTTGGGTTTAGTAACGGCAATCAGCCCCAGCATTTT.

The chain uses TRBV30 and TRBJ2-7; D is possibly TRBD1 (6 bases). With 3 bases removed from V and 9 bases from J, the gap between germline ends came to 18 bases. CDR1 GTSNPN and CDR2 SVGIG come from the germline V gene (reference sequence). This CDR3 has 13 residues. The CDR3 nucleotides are TGTGCCTGGAGGCAGGACAGTTTCAGCGGGCAGTACTTC. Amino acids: CAWRQDSFSGQYF.

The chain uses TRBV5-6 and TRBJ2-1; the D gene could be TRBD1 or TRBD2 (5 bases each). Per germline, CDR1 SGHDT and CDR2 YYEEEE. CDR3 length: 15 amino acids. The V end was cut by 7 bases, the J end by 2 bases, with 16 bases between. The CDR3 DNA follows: TGTGCCAGCTTAGTAGGGACGGACCCCTACAATGAGCAGTTCTTC. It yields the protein CASLVGTDPYNEQFF.

CDR3 sequence: CASSPTGFNEQFF. In DNA, the CDR3 is TGTGCCAGCAGCCCAACAGGGTTCAATGAGCAGTTCTTC. This rearrangement joins TRBV3-1 (or the pseudogene TRBV3-2) to TRBJ2-1, with D perhaps matching TRBD1 (6 bases). Trimming took off 4 bases at V and 6 bases at J, with 10 bases between the two ends. The germline V gene encodes CDR1 LGHDT and CDR2 YNNKEL (reference sequence). The CDR3 is made up of 13 amino acids.

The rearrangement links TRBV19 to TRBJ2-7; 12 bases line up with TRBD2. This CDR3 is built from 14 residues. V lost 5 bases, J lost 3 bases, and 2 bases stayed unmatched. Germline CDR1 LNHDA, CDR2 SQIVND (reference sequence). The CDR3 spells CASSGGLAGYEQYF. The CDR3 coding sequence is TGTGCCAGTAGTGGGGGACTAGCGGGCTACGAGCAGTACTTC. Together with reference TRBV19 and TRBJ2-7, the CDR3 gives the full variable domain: DGGITQSPKYLFRKEGQNVTLSCEQNLNHDAMYWYRQDPGQGLRLIYYSQIVNDFQKGDIAEGYSVSREKKESFPLTVTSAQKNPTAFYLCASSGGLAGYEQYFGPGTRLTVT.

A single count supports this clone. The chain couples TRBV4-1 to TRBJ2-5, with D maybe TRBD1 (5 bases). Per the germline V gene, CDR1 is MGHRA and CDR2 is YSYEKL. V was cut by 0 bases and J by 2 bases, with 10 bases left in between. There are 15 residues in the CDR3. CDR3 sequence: CASSQEWQGQETQYF. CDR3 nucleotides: TGCGCCAGCAGCCAAGAGTGGCAGGGACAAGAGACCCAGTACTTC.

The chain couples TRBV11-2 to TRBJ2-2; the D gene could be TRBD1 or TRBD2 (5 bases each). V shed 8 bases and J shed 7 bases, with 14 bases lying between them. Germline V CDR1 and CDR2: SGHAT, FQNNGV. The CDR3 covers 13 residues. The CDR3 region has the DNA TGTGCCAGCGAATTAGGGGCGGGCGGGGAGCTGTTTTTT. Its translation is CASELGAGGELFF.

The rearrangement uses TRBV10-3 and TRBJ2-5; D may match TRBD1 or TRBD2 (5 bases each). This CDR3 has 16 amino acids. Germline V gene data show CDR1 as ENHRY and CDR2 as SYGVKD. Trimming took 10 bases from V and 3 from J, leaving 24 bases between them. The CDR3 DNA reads TGTGCCACCACGGCGGGCGGCAGTCAAGGGGAAGAGACCCAGTACTTC. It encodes CATTAGGSQGEETQYF.

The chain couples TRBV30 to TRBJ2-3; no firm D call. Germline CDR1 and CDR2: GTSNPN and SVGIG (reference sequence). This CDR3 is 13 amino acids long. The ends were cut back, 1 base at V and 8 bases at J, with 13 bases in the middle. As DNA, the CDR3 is TGTGCCTGGAGTGGGGATGGGCGCAGTACGCAGTATTTT. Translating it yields CAWSGDGRSTQYF.

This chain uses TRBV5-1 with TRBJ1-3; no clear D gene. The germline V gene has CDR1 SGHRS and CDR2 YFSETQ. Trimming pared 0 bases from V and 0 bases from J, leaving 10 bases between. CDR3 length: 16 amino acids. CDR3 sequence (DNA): TGCGCCAGCAGCTTGGGCTCCAGCACCTCTGGAAACACCATATATTTT. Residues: CASSLGSSTSGNTIYF.

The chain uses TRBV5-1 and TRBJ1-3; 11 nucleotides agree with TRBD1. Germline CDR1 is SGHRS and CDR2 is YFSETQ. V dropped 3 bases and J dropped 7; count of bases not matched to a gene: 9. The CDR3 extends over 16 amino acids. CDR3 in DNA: TGCGCCAGCAGCTGGTCCCCGGGACAGGGGGGGAACACCATATATTTT. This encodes CASSWSPGQGGNTIYF.

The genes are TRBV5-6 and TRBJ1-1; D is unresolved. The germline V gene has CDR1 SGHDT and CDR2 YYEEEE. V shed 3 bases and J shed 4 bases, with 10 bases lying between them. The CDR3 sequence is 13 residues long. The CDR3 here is CASSSTPATEAFF. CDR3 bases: TGTGCCAGCAGCTCTACCCCGGCCACTGAAGCTTTCTTT.

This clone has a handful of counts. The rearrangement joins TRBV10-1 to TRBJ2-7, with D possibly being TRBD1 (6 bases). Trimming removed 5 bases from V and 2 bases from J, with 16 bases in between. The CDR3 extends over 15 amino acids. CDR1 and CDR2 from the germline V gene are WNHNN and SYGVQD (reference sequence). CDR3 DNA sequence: TGCGCCAGCAGTAAGGCCTACAGGGCTACCTACGAGCAGTACTTC. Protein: CASSKAYRATYEQYF.

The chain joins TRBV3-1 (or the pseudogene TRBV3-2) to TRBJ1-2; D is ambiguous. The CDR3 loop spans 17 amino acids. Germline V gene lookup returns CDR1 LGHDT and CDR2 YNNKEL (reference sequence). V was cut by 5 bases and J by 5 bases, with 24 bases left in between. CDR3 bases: TGTGCCAGCAGCTACCGGCCATCTGTTTCCCACTGGTATGGCTACACCTTC. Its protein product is CASSYRPSVSHWYGYTF.

The CDR3: CASSQGTLAAFTGELFF. The CDR3 DNA sequence: TGCGCCAGCAGCCAAGGTACTCTAGCGGCGTTCACCGGGGAGCTGTTTTTT. The rearrangement links TRBV4-1 to TRBJ2-2; 7 bases match TRBD2. CDR1 MGHRA and CDR2 YSYEKL come from the germline V gene. CDR3 length equals 17 residues. Losses at the gene ends were 1 base for V and 4 bases for J; bases not matched to a gene: 9.

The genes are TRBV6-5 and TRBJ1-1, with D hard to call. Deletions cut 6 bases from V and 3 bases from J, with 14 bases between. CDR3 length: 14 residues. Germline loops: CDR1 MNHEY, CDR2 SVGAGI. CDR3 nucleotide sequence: TGTGCCAGCAGAGGAGGTAGGCTTCACACTGAAGCTTTCTTT. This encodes CASRGGRLHTEAFF.

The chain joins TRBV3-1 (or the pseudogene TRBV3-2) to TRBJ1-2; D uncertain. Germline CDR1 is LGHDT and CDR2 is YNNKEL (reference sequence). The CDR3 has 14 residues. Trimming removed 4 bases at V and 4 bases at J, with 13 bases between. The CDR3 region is CASSPTGGSYGYTF. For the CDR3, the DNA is TGTGCCAGCAGCCCAACCGGTGGCAGCTATGGCTACACCTTC.

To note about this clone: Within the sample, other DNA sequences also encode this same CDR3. The CDR3 sequence: CASSYGENTEAFF. The CDR3 DNA reads as TGTGCCAGCAGTTACGGGGAGAACACTGAAGCTTTCTTT. This chain links TRBV6-5 with TRBJ1-1; D call uncertain. Trimming pared 2 bases from V and 1 base from J, leaving 5 bases between. The germline CDR1 and CDR2 sequences are MNHEY and SVGAGI. The CDR3 sequence is 13 residues long.

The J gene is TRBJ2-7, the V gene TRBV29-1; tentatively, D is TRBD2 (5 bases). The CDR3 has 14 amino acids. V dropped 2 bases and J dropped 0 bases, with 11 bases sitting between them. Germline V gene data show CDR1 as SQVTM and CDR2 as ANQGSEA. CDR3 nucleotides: TGCAGCGTTGAAATTACGGGGAGCTCCTACGAGCAGTACTTC. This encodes CSVEITGSSYEQYF.

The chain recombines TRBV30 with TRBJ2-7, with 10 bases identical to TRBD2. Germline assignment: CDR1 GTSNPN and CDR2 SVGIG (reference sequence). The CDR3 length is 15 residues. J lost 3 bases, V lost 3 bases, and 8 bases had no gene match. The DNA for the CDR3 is TGTGCCTGGAGGGAAACTAGCGGGGTAGTCTACGAGCAGTACTTC. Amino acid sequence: CAWRETSGVVYEQYF. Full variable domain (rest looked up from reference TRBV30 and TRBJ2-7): SQTIHQWPATLVQPVGSPLSLECTVEGTSNPNLYWYRQAAGRGLQLLFYSVGIGQISSEVPQNLSASRPQDRQFILSSKKLLLSDSGFYLCAWRETSGVVYEQYFGPGTRLTVT.

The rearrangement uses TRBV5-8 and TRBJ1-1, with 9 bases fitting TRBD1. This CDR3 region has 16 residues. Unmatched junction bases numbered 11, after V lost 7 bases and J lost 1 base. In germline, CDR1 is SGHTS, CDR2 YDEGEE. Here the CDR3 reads CASEIRTGAPNTEAFF. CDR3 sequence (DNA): TGTGCCAGCGAAATTAGGACAGGGGCTCCGAACACTGAAGCTTTCTTT.